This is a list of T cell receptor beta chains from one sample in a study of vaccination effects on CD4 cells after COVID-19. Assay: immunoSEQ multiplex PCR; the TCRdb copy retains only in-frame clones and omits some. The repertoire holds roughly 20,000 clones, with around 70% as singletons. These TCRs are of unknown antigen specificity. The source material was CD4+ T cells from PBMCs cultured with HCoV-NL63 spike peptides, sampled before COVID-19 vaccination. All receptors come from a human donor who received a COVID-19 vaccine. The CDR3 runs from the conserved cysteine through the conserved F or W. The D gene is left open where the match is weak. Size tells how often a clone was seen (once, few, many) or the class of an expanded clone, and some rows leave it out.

cdr3_aa: CASSLGQGSGEQYF
cdr3_nt: TGTGCCAGCAGCCTGGGACAGGGCTCGGGGGAGCAGTACTTC
j_call: TRBJ2-7
d_call: TRBD1
v_call: TRBV9
clone_size: .

cdr3_aa: CASSSSRQGSSYNEQFF
cdr3_nt: TGTGCCAGCAGCTCGTCCCGACAGGGGAGCTCCTACAATGAGCAGTTCTTC
j_call: TRBJ2-1
d_call: TRBD1
v_call: TRBV7-9
clone_size: .

cdr3_aa: CASSSGGTSGGSYEQYF
cdr3_nt: TGTGCCAGCAGCTCTGGAGGGACTAGCGGGGGTTCCTACGAGCAGTACTTC
j_call: TRBJ2-7
d_call: TRBD2
v_call: TRBV7-9
clone_size: once

cdr3_aa: CASSPPGTGGRNEKLFF
cdr3_nt: TGTGCCAGCTCACCACCAGGGACAGGGGGTCGGAATGAAAAACTGTTTTTT
j_call: TRBJ1-4
d_call: TRBD1
v_call: TRBV18
clone_size: .

cdr3_aa: CASSPKGGLGTDTQYF
cdr3_nt: TGTGCCAGCAGCCCAAAGGGGGGTCTCGGCACAGATACGCAGTATTTT
j_call: TRBJ2-3
d_call: .
v_call: TRBV3-1/TRBV3-2
clone_size: .

cdr3_aa: CASSPMDGNYGYTF
cdr3_nt: TGTGCCAGCAGCCCGATGGACGGTAACTATGGCTACACCTTC
j_call: TRBJ1-2
d_call: .
v_call: TRBV9
clone_size: .

cdr3_aa: CASSRYRGAGTNTGELFF
cdr3_nt: TGTGCCAGCAGCCGCTATAGAGGCGCAGGGACAAACACCGGGGAGCTGTTTTTT
j_call: TRBJ2-2
d_call: .
v_call: TRBV3-1/TRBV3-2
clone_size: .

cdr3_aa: CASSLQTMNTEAFF
cdr3_nt: TGTGCCAGCAGCTTACAGACCATGAACACTGAAGCTTTCTTT
j_call: TRBJ1-1
d_call: .
v_call: TRBV7-2
clone_size: few

cdr3_aa: CSAGNRDF
cdr3_nt: TGCAGTGCCGGAAACCGAGACTTC
j_call: TRBJ2-7
d_call: .
v_call: TRBV20-1
clone_size: .

cdr3_aa: CASSQTNEQFF
cdr3_nt: TGCGCCAGCAGCCAGACTAATGAGCAGTTCTTC
j_call: TRBJ2-1
d_call: .
v_call: TRBV4-1
clone_size: .

cdr3_aa: CASSEGLAGGKQYF
cdr3_nt: TGTGCCAGCAGCGAGGGACTAGCGGGGGGCAAGCAGTACTTC
j_call: TRBJ2-7
d_call: TRBD2
v_call: TRBV3-1/TRBV3-2
clone_size: .

cdr3_aa: CASSLERGGTYEQYF
cdr3_nt: TGTGCCAGCAGCCTAGAGCGGGGGGGCACCTACGAGCAGTACTTC
j_call: TRBJ2-7
d_call: TRBD2
v_call: TRBV7-3
clone_size: few

cdr3_aa: CASSQVVVNTEAFF
cdr3_nt: TGCGCCAGCAGCCAAGTGGTAGTGAACACTGAAGCTTTCTTT
j_call: TRBJ1-1
d_call: .
v_call: TRBV4-1
clone_size: .

cdr3_aa: CASRHLGQPQHF
cdr3_nt: TGTGCCAGCAGACACCTCGGGCAGCCCCAGCATTTT
j_call: TRBJ1-5
d_call: .
v_call: TRBV6-6
clone_size: .

cdr3_aa: CASSPRVVNTEAFF
cdr3_nt: TGTGCCAGCAGCCCCCGCGTAGTGAACACTGAAGCTTTCTTT
j_call: TRBJ1-1
d_call: .
v_call: TRBV11-2
clone_size: .

cdr3_aa: CASSSSGDRETQYF
cdr3_nt: TGTGCCAGCAGCTCTAGCGGGGACCGGGAGACCCAGTACTTC
j_call: TRBJ2-5
d_call: TRBD2
v_call: TRBV11-3
clone_size: .

cdr3_aa: CASSGQGYYGYTF
cdr3_nt: TGTGCCAGCAGCGGACAGGGGTACTATGGCTACACCTTC
j_call: TRBJ1-2
d_call: TRBD1
v_call: TRBV5-6
clone_size: few

cdr3_aa: CASSSQRGVNTGELFF
cdr3_nt: TGCGCCAGCAGCTCCCAGCGGGGGGTGAACACCGGGGAGCTGTTTTTT
j_call: TRBJ2-2
d_call: TRBD2
v_call: TRBV5-1
clone_size: few